The source of this T cell receptor (beta chain) is a study of OX40 agonist ivuxolimab in advanced cancers. Study-level background: Given to patients was ivuxolimab, an agonistic anti-OX40 (CD134) antibody. Prior checkpoint blockade (anti-PD-1, anti-PD-L1 or anti-CTLA-4) was permitted; about 40% had it. Points from the study as a whole: Antigen specificity was not determined for the expanded peripheral T cells.

Method: immunoSEQ multiplex PCR; TCRdb's copy keeps in-frame clones and lacks some. The table records about 77,000 clones, roughly 80% of them present only once. With respect to this clone: What it binds is not known.

The clonotype originates from an adult with an advanced solid tumor such as melanoma, head and neck, liver or kidney cancer. Sequencing was performed on CD4+ or CD8+ T cells sorted from blood, taken in a trial of the OX40 agonist ivuxolimab.

CDR3 DNA: TGTGCCAGCGGGTTAGCGGGAGGGCCTGGGGCAGATACGCAGTATTTT. This encodes CASGLAGGPGADTQYF. The chain couples TRBV28 to TRBJ2-3; 11 bases align to TRBD2. This CDR3 spans 16 amino acids. In germline, CDR1 is MDHEN, CDR2 SYDVKM. V was clipped by 8 bases and J by 4 bases; unmatched bases: 11.